This TCR beta chain derives from a study of radiotherapy plus CTLA-4 blockade in lung cancer. Findings and caveats of the study: After treatment with radiotherapy plus ipilimumab, TCR clones that came from the tumor expanded in blood. Alongside interferon-beta, early blood T cell clone dynamics were reportedly the best predictor of response.

Patients had chemo-refractory metastatic non-small-cell lung cancer and received focal radiation plus CTLA-4 blockade that used ipilimumab. This clone occurred once. The antigen is unknown. The assay was immunoSEQ multiplex PCR, and TCRdb's table has in-frame clones only and misses some. The table records about 80,000 clones, 85% to 90% of them present only once. The sequence derives from a human donor with non-small cell lung cancer who had stable disease on radiotherapy plus ipilimumab. This specimen consisted of peripheral blood, obtained from a patient treated with radiotherapy plus ipilimumab.

CDR3 bases: TGCGCCAGCAGCTTGTCGCCAGACAGGGGGCGCAACACCGGGGAGCTGTTTTTT. It is translated as CASSLSPDRGRNTGELFF. This chain links TRBV5-1 with TRBJ2-2; 10 nucleotides match TRBD1. V gave up 1 base and J gave up 2 bases; unmatched junction bases: 8. Germline CDR1 and CDR2: SGHRS and YFSETQ. The CDR3 loop spans 18 amino acids.